This T cell receptor (beta chain) was identified in a study of Ad26.COV2.S vaccination and SARS-CoV-2 variants. The CDR3 contains 14 residues. Trimming shortened V by 0 bases and J by 7 bases, and 9 bases separated the two germline ends. Germline loops: CDR1 MNHEY, CDR2 SVGAGI. The treatment is: roughly 18 received Ad26.COV2.S at low or high dose, single or two shots; about five received placebo; per-sample allocation not given. Following the first vaccine or placebo injection, samples were taken on day 63. This table comes from immunoSEQ multiplex PCR, and its TCRdb copy is limited to in-frame clones, with some not included. The sample consists of 350,000 to 400,000 clones, 88% of them appearing once.

The rearrangement links TRBV6-5 to TRBJ1-4; D is possibly TRBD1 (5 bases). The source was peripheral blood, collected in a trial of Ad26.COV2.S vaccine versus placebo. This TCR derives from a person aged 18 to 65 who received the Ad26.COV2.S COVID-19 vaccine or a placebo. The CDR3: CASSYSQGSEKLFF. CDR3 bases: TGTGCCAGCAGTTACTCGCAGGGTTCTGAAAAACTGTTTTTT.